This TCR beta chain was sequenced for a study of identical twins. A universal primer site came from template switching; cDNA carried unique molecular identifiers. One entry per CDR3 protein, called by TCRdb with MiXCR from the 5' RACE reads. The sample consists of 1.5 million to 2 million distinct CDR3 sequences, less than 35% of them appearing once. Remarks on this clonotype: Its antigen is not known.

Study-wide results and caveats: Memory repertoires showed no such pattern, whereas abundant cord blood beta clonotypes carried fewer insertions.

The CDR3 length is 12 residues. V lost 11 bases to trimming and J lost 10 bases, with 18 bases between them. Germline CDR1 reads LNHDA; CDR2 reads SQIVND (reference sequence). This clonotype was sampled from a newborn girl in good health. Sequenced input: cord blood. The gene calls are TRBV19 and TRBJ2-1; no clear D. CDR3 nucleotide sequence: TGTGCCGGAAGCCTAGAAAATTACGAGCAGTTCTTC. Amino acids: CAGSLENYEQFF.